This T cell receptor (beta chain) was profiled in a study of blood T cell repertoires in COVID-19. At the level of the study: The United States, Italy and Spain provided the acute and convalescent COVID-19 samples. Nucleic acid was either cDNA or gDNA, and it came from T cells, B-cell-depleted T cells, or PBMCs.

Seattle's enrolled individuals joined amid active infection and were then monitored longitudinally. The germline CDR1 and CDR2 sequences are SEHNR and FQNEAQ (reference sequence). The CDR3 totals 13 residues. V was shortened by 5 bases and J by 2 bases, with 4 bases between the two germline ends. In the study's own analysis: Nucleated cell counts were estimated from reference gene primer amplification. Measured with immunoSEQ multiplex PCR; TCRdb has only the in-frame clones, and not every one. Clone size and V and J calls were adopted from that table, with D and trimming inferred from the DNA. This table holds some 220,000 clones, around 90% found once.

Sequenced material: peripheral blood. The chain couples TRBV7-9 to TRBJ2-6; D unclear. The receptor was isolated from a man aged 25-40 years with COVID-19, enrolled during active disease. This CDR3 is CASSLTGANVLTF. For the CDR3, the DNA is TGTGCCAGCAGCCTAACTGGGGCCAACGTCCTGACTTTC. Full variable domain (remainder filled in from reference TRBV7-9 and TRBJ2-6): DTGVSQNPRHKITKRGQNVTFRCDPISEHNRLYWYRQTLGQGPEFLTYFQNEAQLEKSRLLSDRFSAERPKGSFSTLEIQRTEQGDSAMYLCASSLTGANVLTFGAGSRLTVL.